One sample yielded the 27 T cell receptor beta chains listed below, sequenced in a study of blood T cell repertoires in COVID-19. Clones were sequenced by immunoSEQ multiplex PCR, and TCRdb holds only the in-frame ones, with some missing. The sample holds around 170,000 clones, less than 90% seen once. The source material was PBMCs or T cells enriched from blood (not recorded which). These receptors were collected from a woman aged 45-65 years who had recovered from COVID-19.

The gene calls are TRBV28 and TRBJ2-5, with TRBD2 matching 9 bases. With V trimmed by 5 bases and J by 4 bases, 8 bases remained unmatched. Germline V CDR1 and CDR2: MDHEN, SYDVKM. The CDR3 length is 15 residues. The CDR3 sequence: CASSPALAGPETQYF. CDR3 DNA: TGTGCCAGCAGTCCGGCACTAGCGGGTCCAGAGACCCAGTACTTC.

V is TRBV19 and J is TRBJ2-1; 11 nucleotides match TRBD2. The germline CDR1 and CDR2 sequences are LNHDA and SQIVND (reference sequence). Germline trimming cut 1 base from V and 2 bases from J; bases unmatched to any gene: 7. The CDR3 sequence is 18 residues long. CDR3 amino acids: CASSIGGSGRATYNEQFF. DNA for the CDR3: TGTGCCAGTAGTATAGGAGGTAGCGGGAGGGCGACCTACAATGAGCAGTTCTTC.

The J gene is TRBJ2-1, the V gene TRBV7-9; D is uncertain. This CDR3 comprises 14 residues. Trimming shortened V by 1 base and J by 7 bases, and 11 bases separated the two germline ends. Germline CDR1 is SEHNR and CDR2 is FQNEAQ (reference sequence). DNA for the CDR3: TGTGCCAGCAGCTTAGTAGCAGATCTTAATGAGCAGTTCTTC. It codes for CASSLVADLNEQFF.

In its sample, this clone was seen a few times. The CDR3 nucleotides are TGTGCCAGCAGCTTAGAGGTGGCGTCTACACTATACAATGAGCAGTTCTTC. Residues: CASSLEVASTLYNEQFF. V usage is TRBV7-9 and J usage is TRBJ2-1, with D uncertain. This CDR3 has 17 amino acids. The germline gives CDR1 SEHNR, CDR2 FQNEAQ (reference sequence). Between the trimmed V and J ends, which lost 1 base and 4 bases, there was a span of 17 bases.

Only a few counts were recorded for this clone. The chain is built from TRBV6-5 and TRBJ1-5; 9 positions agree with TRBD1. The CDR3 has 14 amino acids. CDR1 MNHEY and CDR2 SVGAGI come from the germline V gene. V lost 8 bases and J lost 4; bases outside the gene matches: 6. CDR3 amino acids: CASADRGINQPQHF. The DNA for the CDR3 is TGTGCCAGCGCGGACAGGGGTATTAATCAGCCCCAGCATTTT.

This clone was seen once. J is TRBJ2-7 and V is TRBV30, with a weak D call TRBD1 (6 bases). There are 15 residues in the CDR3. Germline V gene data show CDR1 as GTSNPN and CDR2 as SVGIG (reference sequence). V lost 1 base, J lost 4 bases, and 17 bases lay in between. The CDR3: CAWSGSGTPRYEQYF. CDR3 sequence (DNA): TGTGCCTGGAGTGGCTCCGGGACACCTCGTTACGAGCAGTACTTC.

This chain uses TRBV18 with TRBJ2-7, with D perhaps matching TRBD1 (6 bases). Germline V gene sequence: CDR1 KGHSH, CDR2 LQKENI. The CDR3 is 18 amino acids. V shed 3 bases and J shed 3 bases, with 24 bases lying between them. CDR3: CASSPIPTGSATIYEQYF. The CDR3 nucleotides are TGTGCCAGCTCACCCATTCCTACAGGGTCGGCGACAATCTACGAGCAGTACTTC.

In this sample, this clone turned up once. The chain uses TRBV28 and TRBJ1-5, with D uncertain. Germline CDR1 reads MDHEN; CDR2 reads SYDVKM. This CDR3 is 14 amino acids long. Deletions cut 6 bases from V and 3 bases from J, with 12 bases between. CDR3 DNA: TGTGCCAGCAGCCGGCACAGCAACAATCAGCCCCAGCATTTT. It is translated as CASSRHSNNQPQHF. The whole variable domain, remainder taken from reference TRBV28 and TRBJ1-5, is DVKVTQSSRYLVKRTGEKVFLECVQDMDHENMFWYRQDPGLGLRLIYFSYDVKMKEKGDIPEGYSVSREKKERFSLILESASTNQTSMYLCASSRHSNNQPQHFGDGTRLSIL.

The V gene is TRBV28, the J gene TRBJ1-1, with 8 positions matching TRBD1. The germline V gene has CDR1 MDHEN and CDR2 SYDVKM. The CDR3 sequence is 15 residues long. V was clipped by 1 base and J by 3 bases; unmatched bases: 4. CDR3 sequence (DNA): TGTGCCAGCAGTTTATCAGGGACAGGCCACACTGAAGCTTTCTTT. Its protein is CASSLSGTGHTEAFF.

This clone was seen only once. CDR3 sequence reads: CASSPMTGTNEKLFF. In DNA form, the CDR3 reads TGCGCCAGCAGCCCAATGACAGGGACTAATGAAAAACTGTTTTTT. The chain uses TRBV23-1 and TRBJ1-4; 7 bases align to TRBD1. TRBV23-1 is an ORF, with its function uncertain. This CDR3 comprises 15 residues. V lost 6 bases and J lost 2; bases outside the gene matches: 6.

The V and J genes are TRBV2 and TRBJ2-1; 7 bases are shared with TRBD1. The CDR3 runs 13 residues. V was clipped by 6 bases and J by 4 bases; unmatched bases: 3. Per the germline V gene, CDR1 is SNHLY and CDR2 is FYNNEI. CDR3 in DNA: TGTGCCAGCAGCCTGGGACAGTACAATGAGCAGTTCTTC. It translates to CASSLGQYNEQFF.

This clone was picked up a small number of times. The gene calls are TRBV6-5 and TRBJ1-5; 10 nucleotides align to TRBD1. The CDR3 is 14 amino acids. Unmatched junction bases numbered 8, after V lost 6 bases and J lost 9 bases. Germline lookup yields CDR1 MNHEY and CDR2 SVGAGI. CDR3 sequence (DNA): TGTGCCAGCAGGGGACAGGGGCTTTATGGGCCCCAGCATTTT. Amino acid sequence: CASRGQGLYGPQHF.

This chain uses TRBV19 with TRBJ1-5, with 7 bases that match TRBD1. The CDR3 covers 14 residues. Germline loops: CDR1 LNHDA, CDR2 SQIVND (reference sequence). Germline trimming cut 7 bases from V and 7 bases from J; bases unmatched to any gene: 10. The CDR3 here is CASTQGGNHQPQHF. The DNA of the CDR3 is TGTGCCAGTACCCAGGGGGGAAACCACCAGCCCCAGCATTTT.

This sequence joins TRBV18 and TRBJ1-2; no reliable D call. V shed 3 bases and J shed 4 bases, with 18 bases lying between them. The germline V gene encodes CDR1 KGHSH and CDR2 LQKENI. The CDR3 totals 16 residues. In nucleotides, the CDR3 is TGTGCCAGCTCACCCTATACTGGAGGAGGAAGCTATGGCTACACCTTC. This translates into CASSPYTGGGSYGYTF. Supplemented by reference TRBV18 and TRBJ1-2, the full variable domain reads NAGVMQNPRHLVRRRGQEARLRCSPMKGHSHVYWYRQLPEEGLKFMVYLQKENIIDESGMPKERFSAEFPKEGPSILRIQQVVRGDSAAYFCASSPYTGGGSYGYTFGSGTRLTVV.

As DNA, the CDR3 is TGCGCCAGCGGCCGGGACTCCAACACCGGGGAGCTGTTTTTT. Its protein is CASGRDSNTGELFF. The chain employs TRBV5-1 and TRBJ2-2; maybe TRBD2 (6 bases). Deletions cut 7 bases from V and 2 bases from J, with 12 bases between. Germline-derived CDR1 and CDR2 are SGHRS and YFSETQ. The CDR3 covers 14 residues.

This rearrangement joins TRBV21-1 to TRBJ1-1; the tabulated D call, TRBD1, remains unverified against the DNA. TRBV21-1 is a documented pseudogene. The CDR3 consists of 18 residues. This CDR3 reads CASSKAGTGGRMNTEAFF. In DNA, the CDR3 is TGTGCCAGCAGCAAGGCAGGGACAGGGGGCAGGATGAACACTGAAGCTTTCTTT.

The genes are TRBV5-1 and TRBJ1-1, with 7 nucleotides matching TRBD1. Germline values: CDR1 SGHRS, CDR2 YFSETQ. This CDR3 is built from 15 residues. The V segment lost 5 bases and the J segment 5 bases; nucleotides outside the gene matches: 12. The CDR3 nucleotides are TGCGCCAGCAGTGGACACCGACAGGGTACGACTGAAGCTTTCTTT. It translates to CASSGHRQGTTEAFF.

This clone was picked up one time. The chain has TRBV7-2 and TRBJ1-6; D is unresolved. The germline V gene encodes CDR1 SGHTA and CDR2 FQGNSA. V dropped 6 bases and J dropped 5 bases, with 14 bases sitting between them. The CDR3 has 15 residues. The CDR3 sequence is CASSTAPLNNSPLHF. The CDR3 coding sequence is TGTGCCAGCAGTACAGCCCCCCTAAATAATTCACCCCTCCACTTT.

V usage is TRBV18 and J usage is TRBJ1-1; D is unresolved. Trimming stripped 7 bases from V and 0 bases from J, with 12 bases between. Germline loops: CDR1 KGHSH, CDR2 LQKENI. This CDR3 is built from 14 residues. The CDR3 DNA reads TGTGCCAGCTTTCCAGGTCTCATGAACACTGAAGCTTTCTTT. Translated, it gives CASFPGLMNTEAFF.

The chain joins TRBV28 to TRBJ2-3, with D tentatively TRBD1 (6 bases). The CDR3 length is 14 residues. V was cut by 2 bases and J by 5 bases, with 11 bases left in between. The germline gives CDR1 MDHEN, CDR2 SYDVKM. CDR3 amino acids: CASSLQGHLDTQYF. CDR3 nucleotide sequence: TGTGCCAGCAGTTTACAGGGGCACTTAGATACGCAGTATTTT. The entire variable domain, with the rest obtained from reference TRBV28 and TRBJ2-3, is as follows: DVKVTQSSRYLVKRTGEKVFLECVQDMDHENMFWYRQDPGLGLRLIYFSYDVKMKEKGDIPEGYSVSREKKERFSLILESASTNQTSMYLCASSLQGHLDTQYFGPGTRLTVL.

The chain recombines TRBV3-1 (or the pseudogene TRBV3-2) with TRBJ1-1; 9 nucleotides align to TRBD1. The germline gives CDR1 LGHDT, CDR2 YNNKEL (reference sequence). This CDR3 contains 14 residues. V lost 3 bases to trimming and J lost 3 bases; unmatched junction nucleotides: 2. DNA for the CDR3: TGTGCCAGCAGCCACCGACAGGGGGACACTGAAGCTTTCTTT. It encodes CASSHRQGDTEAFF.

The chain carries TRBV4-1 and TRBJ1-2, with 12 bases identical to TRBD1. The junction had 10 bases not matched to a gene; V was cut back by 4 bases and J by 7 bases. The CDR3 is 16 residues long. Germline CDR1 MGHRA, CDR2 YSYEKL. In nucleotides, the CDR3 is TGCGCCAGCAGCCTGGGACAGGGGGCGGTGTTAGCTGGCTACACCTTC. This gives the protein CASSLGQGAVLAGYTF.

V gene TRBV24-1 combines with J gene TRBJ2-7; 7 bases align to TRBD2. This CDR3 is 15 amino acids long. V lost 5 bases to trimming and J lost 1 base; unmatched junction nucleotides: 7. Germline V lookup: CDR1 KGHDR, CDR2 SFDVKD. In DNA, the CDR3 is TGTGCCACCAGTGGTAGGCGGGAGTTATCCTACGAGCAGTACTTC. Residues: CATSGRRELSYEQYF.

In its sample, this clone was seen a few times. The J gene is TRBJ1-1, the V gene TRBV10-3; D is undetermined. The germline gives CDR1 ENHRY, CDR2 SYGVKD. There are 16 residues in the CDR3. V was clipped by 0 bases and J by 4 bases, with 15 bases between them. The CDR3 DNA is TGTGCCATCAGTGAGTCGATTCGGGGTTTCGGCACTGAAGCTTTCTTT. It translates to CAISESIRGFGTEAFF.

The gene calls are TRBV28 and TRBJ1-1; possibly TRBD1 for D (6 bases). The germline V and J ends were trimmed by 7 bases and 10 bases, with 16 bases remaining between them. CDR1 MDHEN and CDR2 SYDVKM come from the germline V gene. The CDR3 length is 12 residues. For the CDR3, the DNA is TGTGCCAGCACCCTACAGGGTGTAAGAGCTTTCTTT. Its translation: CASTLQGVRAFF.

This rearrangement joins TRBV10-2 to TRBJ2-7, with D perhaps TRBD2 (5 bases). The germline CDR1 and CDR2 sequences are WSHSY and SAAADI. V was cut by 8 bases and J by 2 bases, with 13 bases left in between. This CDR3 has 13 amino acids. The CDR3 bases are TGCGCCAGCGGGCGGGCCCCTCCCTACGAGCAGTACTTC. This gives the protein CASGRAPPYEQYF.

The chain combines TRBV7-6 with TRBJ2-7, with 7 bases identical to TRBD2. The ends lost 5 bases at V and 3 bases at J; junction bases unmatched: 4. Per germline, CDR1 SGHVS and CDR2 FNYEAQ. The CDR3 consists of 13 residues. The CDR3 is CASSPRGDYEQYF. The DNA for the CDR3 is TGTGCCAGCAGCCCTCGGGGGGACTACGAGCAGTACTTC.